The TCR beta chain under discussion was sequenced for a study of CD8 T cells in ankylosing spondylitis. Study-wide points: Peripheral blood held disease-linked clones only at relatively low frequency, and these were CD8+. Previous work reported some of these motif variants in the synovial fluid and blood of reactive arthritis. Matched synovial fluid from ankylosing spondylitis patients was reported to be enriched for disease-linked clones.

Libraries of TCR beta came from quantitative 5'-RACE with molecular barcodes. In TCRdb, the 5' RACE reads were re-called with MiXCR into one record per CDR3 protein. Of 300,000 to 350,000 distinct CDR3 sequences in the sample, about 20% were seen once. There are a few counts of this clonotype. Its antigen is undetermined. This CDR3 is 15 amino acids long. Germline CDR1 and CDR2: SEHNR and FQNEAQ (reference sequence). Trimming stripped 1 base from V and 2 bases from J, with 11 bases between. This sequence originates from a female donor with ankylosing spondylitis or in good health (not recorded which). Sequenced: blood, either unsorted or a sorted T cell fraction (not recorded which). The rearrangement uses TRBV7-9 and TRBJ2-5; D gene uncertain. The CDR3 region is CASSLDFGMQETQYF. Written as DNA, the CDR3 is TGTGCCAGCAGCTTAGATTTTGGGATGCAAGAGACCCAGTACTTC. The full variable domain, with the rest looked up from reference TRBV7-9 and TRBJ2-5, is DTGVSQNPRHKITKRGQNVTFRCDPISEHNRLYWYRQTLGQGPEFLTYFQNEAQLEKSRLLSDRFSAERPKGSFSTLEIQRTEQGDSAMYLCASSLDFGMQETQYFGPGTRLLVL.